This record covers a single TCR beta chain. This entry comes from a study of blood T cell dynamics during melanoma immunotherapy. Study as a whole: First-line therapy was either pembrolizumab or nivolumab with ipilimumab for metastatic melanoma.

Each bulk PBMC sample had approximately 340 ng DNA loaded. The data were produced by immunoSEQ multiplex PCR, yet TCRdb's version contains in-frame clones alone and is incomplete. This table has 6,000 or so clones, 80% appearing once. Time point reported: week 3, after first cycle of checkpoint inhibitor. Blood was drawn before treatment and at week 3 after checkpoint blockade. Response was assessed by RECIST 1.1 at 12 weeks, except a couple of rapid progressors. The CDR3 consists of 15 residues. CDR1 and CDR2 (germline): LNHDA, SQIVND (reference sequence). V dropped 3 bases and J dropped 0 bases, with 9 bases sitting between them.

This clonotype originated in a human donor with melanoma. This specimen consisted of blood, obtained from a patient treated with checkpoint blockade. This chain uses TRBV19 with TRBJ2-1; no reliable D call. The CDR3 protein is CASSMIGSSYNEQFF. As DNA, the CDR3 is TGTGCCAGTAGTATGATAGGAAGCTCCTACAATGAGCAGTTCTTC.